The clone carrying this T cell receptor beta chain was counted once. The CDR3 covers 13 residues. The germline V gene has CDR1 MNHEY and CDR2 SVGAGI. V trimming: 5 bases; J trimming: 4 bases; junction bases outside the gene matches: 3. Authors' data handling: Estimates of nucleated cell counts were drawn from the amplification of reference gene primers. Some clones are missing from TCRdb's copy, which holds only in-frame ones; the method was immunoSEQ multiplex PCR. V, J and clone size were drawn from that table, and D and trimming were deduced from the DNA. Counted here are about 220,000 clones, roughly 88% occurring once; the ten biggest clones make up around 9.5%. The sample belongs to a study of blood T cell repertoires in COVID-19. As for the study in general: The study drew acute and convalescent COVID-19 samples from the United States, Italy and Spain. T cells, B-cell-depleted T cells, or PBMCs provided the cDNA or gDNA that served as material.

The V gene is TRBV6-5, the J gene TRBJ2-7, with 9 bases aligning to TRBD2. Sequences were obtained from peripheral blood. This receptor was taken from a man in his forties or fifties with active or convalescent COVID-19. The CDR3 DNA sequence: TGTGCCAGCAGTCTAGCGGGAAGTTACGAGCAGTACTTC. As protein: CASSLAGSYEQYF.